The 8 T cell receptor beta chains reported below all come from one sample, sequenced in a study of beta chain features in type 1 diabetes. Sequenced material consisted of expressed TCRB transcripts (all of the isolated RNA was reverse transcribed). The repertoire was sequenced with immunoSEQ multiplex PCR; TCRdb's copy has only in-frame clones and lacks some. This sample carries 300,000 to 350,000 clones, less than 9.5% of them seen once, and the ten largest clones take 0.44%. Sequenced: central memory CD4+ T cells from blood. Receptors were obtained from a woman aged 18-29 years in good health.

The J gene is TRBJ2-1, the V gene TRBV11-2; the D gene is possibly TRBD2 (5 bases). The V end was cut by 6 bases, the J end by 0 bases, with 12 bases between. CDR1 is SGHAT, CDR2 FQNNGV, per germline. This CDR3 has 15 residues. CDR3: CASRPGIFSYNEQFF. The CDR3 DNA follows: TGTGCCAGCAGACCGGGGATCTTCTCCTACAATGAGCAGTTCTTC.

The table lists this clone with many counts. The rearrangement uses TRBV15 and TRBJ1-4; D might be TRBD1 (6 bases). The CDR3 has 15 residues. V was cut by 0 bases and J by 4 bases, with 9 bases left in between. CDR1 is LNHNV, CDR2 YYDKDF, per germline (reference sequence). The CDR3 is CATSRDGGVNEKLFF. For the CDR3, the DNA is TGTGCCACCAGCAGAGATGGGGGCGTTAATGAAAAACTGTTTTTT.

This clone showed up just a few times. The chain recombines TRBV19 with TRBJ1-2; 12 positions match TRBD1. This CDR3 comprises 15 residues. The trim removed 5 bases at V and 4 bases at J, leaving 5 bases unmatched. Germline assignment: CDR1 LNHDA and CDR2 SQIVND (reference sequence). Here the CDR3 DNA reads TGTGCCAGTAGTGGACCGGGACAGGGGGCCTATGGCTACACCTTC. This gives the protein CASSGPGQGAYGYTF.

This clone was picked up a small number of times. This chain uses TRBV10-3 with TRBJ2-5; TRBD1 matches at 8 bases. The CDR3 extends over 15 amino acids. Germline CDR1 and CDR2: ENHRY and SYGVKD. J was trimmed by 1 base and V by 4 bases; bases with no gene match: 5. This CDR3 reads CAISGTGQAQETQYF. CDR3 DNA sequence: TGTGCCATCAGTGGGACGGGACAGGCCCAAGAGACCCAGTACTTC.

The CDR3 sequence is CASSDTGSPSYEQYF. As DNA, the CDR3 is TGTGCCAGCAGCGACACCGGGTCTCCTTCCTACGAGCAGTACTTC. The chain is built from TRBV6-6 and TRBJ2-7; unclear D gene. The CDR3 is 15 amino acids. Deletions cut 6 bases from V and 1 base from J, with 16 bases between. The V gene's germline CDR1 is MNHNY and CDR2 SVGAGI (reference sequence).

This chain joins TRBV7-2 and TRBJ2-5; D may be TRBD2 (5 bases). The CDR3 covers 14 residues. The V end was cut by 5 bases, the J end by 5 bases, with 15 bases between. Germline assignment: CDR1 SGHTA and CDR2 FQGNSA. Written as DNA, the CDR3 is TGTGCCAGCAGCCCAGTCGGAGGCCGGGAGACCCAGTACTTC. This translates into CASSPVGGRETQYF.

A few counts support this clone. The chain recombines TRBV29-1 with TRBJ2-7; weak D call: TRBD2 (6 bases). CDR1 and CDR2 (germline): SQVTM, ANQGSEA. V was shortened by 6 bases and J by 1 base, with 16 bases between the two germline ends. The CDR3 is 14 residues long. The CDR3 reads CSVRLVAESYEQYF. CDR3 DNA sequence: TGCAGCGTGCGACTAGTAGCGGAGTCCTACGAGCAGTACTTC.

This clone was detected only a few times. No DNA is shown, since the ends of the CDR3 on it are uncertain; the CDR3 is the one TCRdb lists. The V call is TRBV5-6, the J call TRBJ2-1; no DNA check was done on the table's D call, TRBD2. The germline gives CDR1 SGHDT, CDR2 YYEEEE. 14 amino acids form the CDR3, both terminal residues included. CDR3 region: CASSDVFWQTGQFF.